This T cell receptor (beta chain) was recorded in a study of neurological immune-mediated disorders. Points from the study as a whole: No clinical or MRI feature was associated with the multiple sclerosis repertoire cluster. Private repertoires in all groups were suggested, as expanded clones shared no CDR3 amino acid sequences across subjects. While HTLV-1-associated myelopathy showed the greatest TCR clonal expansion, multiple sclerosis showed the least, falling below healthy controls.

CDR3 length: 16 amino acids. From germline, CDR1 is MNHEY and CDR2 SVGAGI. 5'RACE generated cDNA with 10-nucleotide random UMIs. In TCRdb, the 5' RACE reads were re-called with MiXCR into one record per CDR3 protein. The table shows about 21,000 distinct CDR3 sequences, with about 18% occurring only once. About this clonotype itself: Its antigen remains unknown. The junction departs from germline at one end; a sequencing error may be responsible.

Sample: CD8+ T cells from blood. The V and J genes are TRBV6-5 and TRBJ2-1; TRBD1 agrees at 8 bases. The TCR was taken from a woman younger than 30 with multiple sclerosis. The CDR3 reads CVSSGLGQGSYNEQFF. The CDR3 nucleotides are TGTGTCAGCAGCGGACTTGGACAGGGCTCCTACAATGAGCAGTTCTTC.